This TCR beta chain was recorded in a study of cytomegalovirus exposure and HLA in healthy donors. Whole-study findings and limits: Presence/absence analyses took donor sequencing depth as roughly uniform.

Concerning this clone itself: Its antigen is currently unknown.

PCR primers comprised 60 Vbeta and 13 Jbeta primers. Assay used: immunoSEQ multiplex PCR; TCRdb lists only in-frame clones, some missing. The sample has about 120,000 clones; about four fifths are singletons. All the people who gave samples were healthy bone marrow donors. Donors likely had unrecorded immune exposures despite being nominally healthy when sampled. Trimming removed 7 bases from V and 0 bases from J; junction bases left unmatched: 14. Germline CDR1 ENHRY, CDR2 SYGVKD. The CDR3 covers 20 residues. The chain combines TRBV10-3 with TRBJ2-3, with 15 positions matching TRBD2. The TCR originated in a female donor in good health and CMV-seropositive. The material sequenced was PBMCs. CDR3 residues: CAINSYGTSGGQVSTDTQYF. The CDR3 DNA sequence: TGTGCCATCAATAGCTACGGGACTAGCGGGGGGCAGGTCAGCACAGATACGCAGTATTTT.